This T cell receptor beta chain was obtained from a study of neurological immune-mediated disorders. Regarding the study as a whole: HTLV-1-associated myelopathy had the most TCR clonal expansion, whereas multiple sclerosis had the least (lower than in healthy controls). One related-CDR3 cluster, which may be a signature, held the repertoires of 18 of 34 multiple sclerosis patients after phylogenetic grouping. The multiple sclerosis repertoire cluster had no association with any clinical or MRI feature.

The time point here: longitudinal time-point 2. This clonotype came up many times. Its antigen is unknown. Synthesis of cDNA was performed by 5'RACE using 10-nucleotide random UMIs. TCRdb reprocessed the 5' RACE reads via MiXCR and lists one record per CDR3 protein. Found here are about 80,000 distinct CDR3 sequences, 5.8% of them singletons; the top ten hold over 6.5%. The sequenced material came from PBMCs. The receptor comes from a woman aged 60 to 75 with multiple sclerosis.

CDR3 protein: CASSLGLPDSPQHF. The CDR3 coding sequence is TGTGCCAGCAGCTTAGGGCTGCCGGATTCCCCCCAGCATTTT. The chain uses TRBV7-6 and TRBJ1-5; D not resolved. The V gene lost 1 base and the J gene lost 10 bases, with 14 bases spanning the gap. CDR3 length equals 14 residues. The V gene's germline CDR1 is SGHVS and CDR2 FNYEAQ. Using reference TRBV7-6 and TRBJ1-5 for the parts outside the CDR3, the full variable domain is GAGVSQSPRYKVTKRGQDVALRCDPISGHVSLYWYRQALGQGPEFLTYFNYEAQQDKSGLPNDRFSAERPEGSISTLTIQRTEQRDSAMYRCASSLGLPDSPQHFGDGTRLSIL.